This record concerns one TCR beta chain sequence. This record comes from a study of blood T cell repertoires in COVID-19. V shed 1 base, J shed 5 bases, and the junction held 7 bases outside the gene matches. The CDR3 loop spans 15 amino acids. Authors' analysis steps: The assay estimated nucleated cells by amplifying reference gene primers. Libraries were prepared by immunoSEQ multiplex PCR; TCRdb keeps only in-frame clonotypes and omits some of them. V and J calls and clone size are as listed in that table; D and trimming were resolved from the DNA. The sample has over 250,000 clones, 60% to 75% seen once; the top ten hold 2.5% to 4%.

The material sequenced was peripheral blood. The TCR sequence derives from a woman older than 75 with acute or convalescent COVID-19. The J gene is TRBJ1-1, the V gene TRBV5-3; 8 nucleotides agree with TRBD1. TRBV5-3 is an open reading frame whose function is uncertain. The CDR3 is CARSLLAGGSTEAFF. CDR3 DNA sequence: TGTGCCAGAAGCTTGCTGGCAGGGGGCTCTACTGAAGCTTTCTTT.